A single sample gave rise to the 12 T cell receptor beta chains below, sequenced in a study of blood T cell repertoires in COVID-19. Profiling relied on immunoSEQ multiplex PCR, and the TCRdb table lists in-frame clones only, not all of them. The data show 250,000 or so clones, with over 80% seen just once and roughly 2% held by the top ten. Sequencing was done on a sample of peripheral blood. The receptors originated from a young man who had recovered from COVID-19.

The chain joins TRBV11-2 to TRBJ1-6; 7 positions agree with TRBD1. V was clipped by 2 bases and J by 10 bases; unmatched bases: 5. Germline V gene sequence: CDR1 SGHAT, CDR2 FQNNGV. The CDR3 has 14 residues. This CDR3 reads CASSLIQGRSPLHF. The CDR3 DNA follows: TGTGCCAGCAGCTTAATACAGGGGAGGTCACCCCTCCACTTT.

The V call is TRBV4-1, the J call TRBJ1-6; D possibly corresponds to TRBD1 (5 bases). V lost 7 bases to trimming and J lost 3 bases, with 16 bases between them. Germline lookup yields CDR1 MGHRA and CDR2 YSYEKL. The CDR3 has 16 residues. The CDR3 nucleotides are TGCGCCAGCATCGGGACTCCGGGCGACTATAATTCACCCCTCCACTTT. Amino acids: CASIGTPGDYNSPLHF.

The rearrangement joins TRBV18 to TRBJ1-1; D is unresolved. The CDR3 runs 13 residues. Trimming took off 2 bases at V and 0 bases at J, with 4 bases between the two ends. In germline, CDR1 is KGHSH, CDR2 LQKENI. The CDR3 protein is CASSPGLNTEAFF. CDR3 in DNA: TGTGCCAGCTCACCAGGCCTGAACACTGAAGCTTTCTTT.

CDR3 protein: CASSYSPARDEQYF. CDR3 nucleotide sequence: TGTGCCAGCAGTTACTCCCCCGCTCGGGACGAGCAGTACTTC. The gene calls are TRBV6-6 and TRBJ2-7; unclear D gene. The germline gives CDR1 MNHNY, CDR2 SVGAGI (reference sequence). V lost 0 bases and J lost 5, with 11 bases in between. There are 14 residues in the CDR3.

Only a few counts were recorded for this clone. The CDR3 region is CASSQTRAKDGRYSNQPQHF. CDR3 DNA sequence: TGTGCCAGCAGCCAGACCAGGGCCAAGGACGGACGATATAGCAATCAGCCCCAGCATTTT. This chain connects TRBV16 to TRBJ1-5; a weak D match, TRBD1 (5 bases). Germline values: CDR1 KGHSY, CDR2 FQNENV. V was shortened by 3 bases and J by 0 bases, with 24 bases between the two germline ends. CDR3 length equals 20 residues. Together with reference TRBV16 and TRBJ1-5, the CDR3 gives the full variable domain: GEEVAQTPKHLVRGEGQKAKLYCAPIKGHSYVFWYQQVLKNEFKFLISFQNENVFDETGMPKERFSAKCLPNSPCSLEIQATKLEDSAVYFCASSQTRAKDGRYSNQPQHFGDGTRLSIL.

The rearrangement links TRBV11-2 to TRBJ1-5, with 7 bases that match TRBD1. The CDR3 consists of 14 residues. Per the germline V gene, CDR1 is SGHAT and CDR2 is FQNNGV. V gave up 5 bases and J gave up 3 bases; unmatched junction bases: 4. The CDR3 DNA reads as TGTGCCAGCAGCCGAGGACAGGCCAATCAGCCCCAGCATTTT. It encodes CASSRGQANQPQHF.

The V gene is TRBV12-3 or TRBV12-4, the J gene TRBJ1-2, with D tentatively TRBD1 (5 bases). With 3 bases removed from V and 10 bases from J, the gap between germline ends came to 12 bases. The CDR3 has 12 residues. The CDR3 nucleotides read TGTGCCAGCAGTTTCGGGGGATCGGCCTACACCTTC. Translating it yields CASSFGGSAYTF.

V usage is TRBV29-1 and J usage is TRBJ2-3; 7 bases match TRBD2. The length of the CDR3 is 15 residues. The germline gives CDR1 SQVTM, CDR2 ANQGSEA. V lost 7 bases, J lost 0 bases, and 10 bases stayed unmatched. CDR3 DNA: TGCAGCGCCAAGTCTAGCGGCACTAGCACAGATACGCAGTATTTT. Translating it yields CSAKSSGTSTDTQYF.

This chain uses TRBV18 with TRBJ2-7, with TRBD1 matching over 8 bases. The CDR3 has 15 amino acids. Germline CDR1 KGHSH, CDR2 LQKENI. After removal of 3 bases from V and 5 bases from J, the junction contained 9 bases not matched to a gene. The CDR3 loop is CASSPNGQGNHEQYF. CDR3 nucleotide sequence: TGTGCCAGCTCACCGAATGGACAGGGTAACCACGAGCAGTACTTC.

The chain joins TRBV7-2 to TRBJ2-7, with 8 positions matching TRBD2. The CDR3 length is 13 residues. The germline gives CDR1 SGHTA, CDR2 FQGNSA. Trimming at V came to 5 bases and at J to 4 bases, leaving 4 bases not matched to a gene. For the CDR3, the DNA is TGTGCCAGCAGCCGGGGGGGTTTATACGAGCAGTACGTC. Encoded protein: CASSRGGLYEQYV.

This chain connects TRBV2 to TRBJ1-1; 8 positions match TRBD1. The CDR3 runs to 16 residues. Trimming removed 2 bases from V and 0 bases from J; junction bases left unmatched: 5. In germline, CDR1 is SNHLY, CDR2 FYNNEI. The CDR3, as DNA: TGTGCCAGCAGTGAACAGGGGGCGAACGTGAACACTGAAGCTTTCTTT. It yields the protein CASSEQGANVNTEAFF.

The rearrangement uses TRBV7-3 and TRBJ2-2; D might be TRBD1 (5 bases). CDR1 is SGHTA, CDR2 FQGTGA, per germline. The CDR3 spans 14 residues. Trimming pared 5 bases from V and 2 bases from J, leaving 9 bases between. CDR3 amino acids: CASSPDTNTGELFF. CDR3 bases: TGTGCCAGCAGCCCGGACACTAACACCGGGGAGCTGTTTTTT.